This TCR beta chain was documented in a study of identical twins. Germline V gene lookup returns CDR1 MGHDK and CDR2 SYGVNS. J lost 3 bases, V lost 6 bases, and 4 bases had no gene match. There are 13 residues in the CDR3. TCRdb processed the 5' RACE reads anew with MiXCR; each CDR3 protein has one entry. The sample has fewer than 550,000 distinct CDR3 sequences, roughly 15% seen once; the top ten hold roughly 0.42%. This clonotype was counted a few times. These same records also appear under a second study, on yellow fever vaccine responses in identical twins.

The TCR originated in a woman between 18 and 30 years old in good health. V usage is TRBV25-1 and J usage is TRBJ1-2, with TRBD1 matching 7 bases. The sequenced material came from CD4+ T cells sorted from blood. The CDR3 spells CASRNTGDYGYTF. In DNA form, the CDR3 reads TGTGCCAGCAGAAATACAGGGGACTATGGCTACACCTTC.